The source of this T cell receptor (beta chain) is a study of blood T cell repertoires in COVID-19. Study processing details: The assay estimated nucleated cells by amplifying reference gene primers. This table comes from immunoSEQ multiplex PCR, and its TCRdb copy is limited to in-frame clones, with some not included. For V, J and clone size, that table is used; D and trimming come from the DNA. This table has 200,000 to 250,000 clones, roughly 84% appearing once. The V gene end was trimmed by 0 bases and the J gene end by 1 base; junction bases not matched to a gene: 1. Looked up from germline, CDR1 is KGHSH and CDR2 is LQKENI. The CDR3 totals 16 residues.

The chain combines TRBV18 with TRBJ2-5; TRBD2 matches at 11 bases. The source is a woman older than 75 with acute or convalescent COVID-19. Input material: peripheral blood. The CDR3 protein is CASSPPTSGAQETQYF. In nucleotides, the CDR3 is TGTGCCAGCTCACCACCGACTAGCGGGGCCCAAGAGACCCAGTACTTC.